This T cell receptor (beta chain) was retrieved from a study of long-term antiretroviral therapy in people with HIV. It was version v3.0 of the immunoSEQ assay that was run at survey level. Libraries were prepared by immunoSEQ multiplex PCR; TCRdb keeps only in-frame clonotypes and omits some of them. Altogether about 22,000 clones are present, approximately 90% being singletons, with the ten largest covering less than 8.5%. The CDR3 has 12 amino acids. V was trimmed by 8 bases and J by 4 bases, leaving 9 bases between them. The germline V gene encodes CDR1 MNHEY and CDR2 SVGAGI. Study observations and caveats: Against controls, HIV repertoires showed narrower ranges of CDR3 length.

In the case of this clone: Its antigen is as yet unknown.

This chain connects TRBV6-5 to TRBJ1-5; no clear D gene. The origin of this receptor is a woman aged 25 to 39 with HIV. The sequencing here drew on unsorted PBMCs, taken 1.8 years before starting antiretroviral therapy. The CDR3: CASRTGNQPQHF. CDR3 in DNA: TGTGCCAGCCGGACCGGTAATCAGCCCCAGCATTTT.